Below, 21 T cell receptor beta chains from the same sample are listed, as sequenced in a study of T cell repertoires in cytomegalovirus infection. Via MiXCR, TCRdb re-called the reads, giving one row per CDR3 protein. Here the sample spans roughly 320,000 distinct CDR3 sequences, 8% to 9.5% being singletons. Sequenced: PBMCs. The receptors were gathered from a human donor in good health (CMV status not recorded). Some clones in this sample may be carry-over from other donors' samples.

This clonotype occurred a few times. The chain recombines TRBV14 with TRBJ1-2; tentative D call: TRBD1 (6 bases). Per the germline V gene, CDR1 is SGHDN and CDR2 is FVKESK. Trimming removed 3 bases from V and 4 bases from J, with 12 bases in between. The CDR3 contains 14 residues. CDR3 DNA sequence: TGTGCCAGCAGCCATTCCAGGGGTGCCTATGGCTACACCTTC. Residues: CASSHSRGAYGYTF.

This clonotype was counted at least ten times. The chain carries TRBV25-1 and TRBJ1-2; D is possibly TRBD1 (5 bases). This CDR3 comprises 14 residues. Trimming removed 1 base at V and 5 bases at J, with 11 bases between. CDR1 is MGHDK, CDR2 SYGVNS, per germline. CDR3 bases: TGTGCCAGCAGTGAATCCGGGGACTATTATGGCTACACCTTC. Its translation is CASSESGDYYGYTF.

This clonotype was counted ten times or more. The J gene is TRBJ1-1, the V gene TRBV28; no clear D. The CDR3 is 13 residues long. Germline-derived CDR1 and CDR2 are MDHEN and SYDVKM. V lost 6 bases to trimming and J lost 1 base, with 9 bases between them. CDR3 residues: CASSYQSNTEAFF. The CDR3 DNA reads TGTGCCAGCAGCTATCAATCGAACACTGAAGCTTTCTTT.

The V gene is TRBV19, the J gene TRBJ1-2; D call uncertain. Germline V CDR1 and CDR2: LNHDA, SQIVND (reference sequence). The CDR3 extends over 15 amino acids. V shed 4 bases and J shed 0 bases, with 12 bases lying between them. CDR3 nucleotides: TGTGCCAGTAGTACCAGAGTGGCAGCTAACTATGGCTACACCTTC. Its protein product is CASSTRVAANYGYTF. The variable domain in full, completed from reference TRBV19 and TRBJ1-2, reads DGGITQSPKYLFRKEGQNVTLSCEQNLNHDAMYWYRQDPGQGLRLIYYSQIVNDFQKGDIAEGYSVSREKKESFPLTVTSAQKNPTAFYLCASSTRVAANYGYTFGSGTRLTVV.

This clonotype was detected many times. The rearrangement joins TRBV19 to TRBJ1-3; weak D call: TRBD1 (5 bases). Trimming left V 4 bases short and J 7 bases short, with 17 bases between. CDR1 LNHDA and CDR2 SQIVND come from the germline V gene (reference sequence). The CDR3 has 15 residues. CDR3 in DNA: TGTGCCAGTAGTACTTTCCCAGGGAATCTGAACACCATATATTTT. Residues: CASSTFPGNLNTIYF.

This chain joins TRBV12-3 or TRBV12-4 and TRBJ2-6; the D is unclear. V gave up 3 bases and J gave up 6 bases, with 6 bases separating them. The CDR3 is 13 amino acids. The CDR3 spells CASSFSQANVLTF. The CDR3 DNA is TGTGCCAGCAGTTTCTCACAGGCCAACGTCCTGACTTTC.

The chain couples TRBV7-2 to TRBJ1-1; TRBD1 aligns across 9 bases. V shed 5 bases, J shed 3 bases, and the junction held 10 bases outside the gene matches. Germline V gene sequence: CDR1 SGHTA, CDR2 FQGNSA. The CDR3 length is 16 residues. For the CDR3, the DNA is TGTGCCAGCAGCCTAACAGGGGGCCCATGGGACACTGAAGCTTTCTTT. Amino acid sequence: CASSLTGGPWDTEAFF.

There are many counts of this clonotype. J is TRBJ1-5 and V is TRBV7-6; D remains unclear. CDR1 and CDR2 (germline): SGHVS, FNYEAQ. The CDR3 runs 15 residues. V was clipped by 5 bases and J by 0 bases, with 11 bases between them. The CDR3 DNA follows: TGTGCCAGCAGCGGCCAGTGGGATAGCAATCAGCCCCAGCATTTT. Its protein is CASSGQWDSNQPQHF.

At least ten counts were recorded for this clonotype. This sequence joins TRBV10-3 and TRBJ1-1; D is ambiguous. Trimming removed 0 bases at V and 1 base at J, with 15 bases between. The germline gives CDR1 ENHRY, CDR2 SYGVKD. The CDR3 loop spans 17 amino acids. This CDR3 reads CAISESKATLKNTEAFF. The CDR3, as DNA: TGTGCCATCAGTGAGTCGAAGGCCACACTTAAGAACACTGAAGCTTTCTTT.

This clonotype was detected a few times. This chain connects TRBV2 to TRBJ1-4, with D tentatively TRBD1 (5 bases). The CDR3 covers 15 residues. V lost 7 bases and J 5 bases, leaving 17 bases between the germline ends. The V gene's germline CDR1 is SNHLY and CDR2 FYNNEI. CDR3 residues: CASTYIRTKNEKLFF. For the CDR3, the DNA is TGTGCCAGCACCTATATCCGGACAAAGAATGAAAAACTGTTTTTT.

The rearrangement links TRBV6-1 to TRBJ2-7; 7 nucleotides line up with TRBD1. Unmatched junction bases numbered 8, after V lost 3 bases and J lost 3 bases. This CDR3 region has 15 residues. Germline CDR1 MNHNS, CDR2 SASEGT. This CDR3 is CASSDEGTAYYEQYF. The CDR3 nucleotides are TGTGCCAGCAGTGATGAAGGGACAGCCTACTACGAGCAGTACTTC.

This clonotype came up many times. The chain carries TRBV6-1 and TRBJ1-1; 7 positions match TRBD1. CDR1 and CDR2 (germline): MNHNS, SASEGT. With 7 bases clipped from V and 0 bases from J, the junction kept 5 bases outside the gene matches. CDR3 length: 14 amino acids. CDR3 sequence reads: CASIKGQMNTEAFF. In nucleotides, the CDR3 is TGTGCCAGCATAAAGGGACAGATGAACACTGAAGCTTTCTTT.

There are many counts of this clonotype. V usage is TRBV7-2 and J usage is TRBJ2-7; D is possibly TRBD2 (5 bases). Germline values: CDR1 SGHTA, CDR2 FQGNSA. The CDR3 is made up of 15 amino acids. V lost 2 bases to trimming and J lost 0 bases, with 11 bases between them. The CDR3 region is CASSLNSASSYEQYF. The CDR3 DNA follows: TGTGCCAGCAGCTTAAATAGCGCGAGCTCCTACGAGCAGTACTTC.

This clonotype was seen repeatedly, ten times or more. The rearrangement joins TRBV7-2 to TRBJ2-1, with a possible D match to TRBD2 (5 bases). V lost 4 bases, J lost 4 bases, and 17 bases lay in between. CDR1 SGHTA and CDR2 FQGNSA come from the germline V gene. This CDR3 contains 16 residues. CDR3 sequence (DNA): TGTGCCAGCAGCTCAATGGCCCGGACTCTGTACAATGAGCAGTTCTTC. It codes for CASSSMARTLYNEQFF.

This clonotype was counted many times. The chain couples TRBV7-8 to TRBJ2-3; no clear D. The CDR3 covers 16 residues. Germline CDR1 SGHVS, CDR2 FQNEAQ. The ends were cut back, 6 bases at V and 0 bases at J, with 16 bases in the middle. CDR3 sequence: CASSLSSRSSTDTQYF. DNA for the CDR3: TGTGCCAGCAGTCTGTCCAGCAGATCTAGCACAGATACGCAGTATTTT.

The table lists this clonotype with many counts. This chain uses TRBV7-6 with TRBJ2-7, with 9 positions matching TRBD2. This CDR3 comprises 17 residues. Germline assignment: CDR1 SGHVS and CDR2 FNYEAQ. The ends lost 1 base at V and 0 bases at J; junction bases unmatched: 7. The CDR3 DNA follows: TGTGCCAGCAGCTTAGGAGCTAGCGGGACCTTCTCCTACGAGCAGTACTTC. This gives the protein CASSLGASGTFSYEQYF.

This CDR3 reads CSARESGGGRYEQYF. CDR3 nucleotides: TGCAGTGCTAGAGAGTCAGGGGGAGGGAGGTACGAGCAGTACTTC. The rearrangement uses TRBV20-1 and TRBJ2-7, with D perhaps assigned TRBD1 or TRBD2 (7 bases each). Germline CDR1 is DFQATT and CDR2 is SNEGSKA (reference sequence). The CDR3 runs to 15 residues. Trimming removed 0 bases from V and 4 bases from J, with 16 bases in between.

Ten or more counts support this clonotype. This sequence joins TRBV7-2 and TRBJ2-7; D gene uncertain. The V end was cut by 3 bases, the J end by 2 bases, with 11 bases between. CDR3 length: 14 residues. The germline V gene has CDR1 SGHTA and CDR2 FQGNSA. The CDR3 loop reads CASSLGSTPYEQYF. CDR3 bases: TGTGCCAGCAGCTTGGGAAGTACCCCCTACGAGCAGTACTTC.

In this sample, this clonotype turned up many times. This chain links TRBV6-5 with TRBJ1-1; D is undetermined. V lost 5 bases and J 4 bases, leaving 29 bases between the germline ends. Germline assignment: CDR1 MNHEY and CDR2 SVGAGI. The CDR3 totals 19 residues. CDR3 coding DNA: TGTGCCAGCAGTCCCCAGCTGGCCGTCCACATCCAGTATGGCACTGAAGCTTTCTTT. It translates to CASSPQLAVHIQYGTEAFF.

This clonotype was observed at least ten times. The chain couples TRBV7-2 to TRBJ2-3; 14 nucleotides align to TRBD2. The CDR3 spans 22 residues. The junction had 18 bases not matched to a gene; V was cut back by 4 bases and J by 0 bases. Germline V CDR1 and CDR2: SGHTA, FQGNSA. In nucleotides, the CDR3 is TGTGCCAGCAGCTCTCCGGGACTAGCGGGGGACCCCGACGCCTCTAGCACAGATACGCAGTATTTT. Translation gives CASSSPGLAGDPDASSTDTQYF.

This clonotype came up a few times. The rearrangement joins TRBV6-1 to TRBJ2-3; no firm D call. Germline CDR1 MNHNS, CDR2 SASEGT. The CDR3 runs to 12 residues. V shed 3 bases and J shed 5 bases, with 6 bases lying between them. The CDR3 protein is CASSDLGDTQYF. CDR3 nucleotide sequence: TGTGCCAGCAGTGATCTAGGAGATACGCAGTATTTT.